Below are 27 T cell receptor beta chains sequenced from a single sample in a study of shared clonotypes between healthy human individuals. TCRdb keeps only in-frame clones here, not all; method: immunoSEQ multiplex PCR. The table records some 900,000 clones, approximately 80% of them present only once. Sequenced input: memory CD4+ T cells sorted from blood. Subset denoted: CD45RA-negative fraction. Every receptor here comes from a man aged 18 to 30 in good health.

DNA of the CDR3: TGTGCCAGCAGCTTAACTGGCGCAGGACCGGAGGAGCAGTACTTC. It specifies CASSLTGAGPEEQYF. V is TRBV11-3 and J is TRBJ2-7; D is ambiguous. The CDR3 is made up of 15 amino acids. V was clipped by 2 bases and J by 7 bases, with 18 bases between them. Germline V gives CDR1 SGHNT, CDR2 YENEEA.

J is TRBJ2-5 and V is TRBV29-1, with TRBD1 identical over 9 bases. The tail of the sequence fits TRBJ2-7 better, so the J call may be wrong. Germline CDR1 reads SQVTM; CDR2 reads ANQGSEA. The CDR3 runs to 13 residues. The CDR3 nucleotides are TGCAGCGTTGGGGGACAGGGACCCTACGAGCAGTACTTC. Residues: CSVGGQGPYEQYF.

The rearrangement links TRBV7-9 to TRBJ1-4, with TRBD1 matching over 9 bases. V lost 6 bases to trimming and J lost 7 bases; unmatched junction nucleotides: 6. Germline CDR1 is SEHNR and CDR2 is FQNEAQ (reference sequence). This CDR3 is 14 amino acids long. The CDR3 DNA reads as TGTGCCAGCAGACGACAGGGGGGAGGTGAAAAACTGTTTTTT. Its protein product is CASRRQGGGEKLFF. The entire variable domain, with the rest obtained from reference TRBV7-9 and TRBJ1-4, is as follows: DTGVSQNPRHKITKRGQNVTFRCDPISEHNRLYWYRQTLGQGPEFLTYFQNEAQLEKSRLLSDRFSAERPKGSFSTLEIQRTEQGDSAMYLCASRRQGGGEKLFFGSGTQLSVL.

V and J are TRBV5-1 and TRBJ2-5; TRBD1 aligns across 9 bases. The junction had 9 bases not matched to a gene; V was cut back by 1 base and J by 5 bases. The CDR3 consists of 16 residues. Germline CDR1 is SGHRS and CDR2 is YFSETQ. The CDR3 nucleotides read TGCGCCAGCAGCTTGACCCGGACAGGGGACTGGGAGACCCAGTACTTC. Amino acid sequence: CASSLTRTGDWETQYF.

The chain carries TRBV18 and TRBJ2-2; D call uncertain. The CDR3 is 13 amino acids. Germline CDR1 is KGHSH and CDR2 is LQKENI. V was shortened by 5 bases and J by 7 bases, with 11 bases between the two germline ends. CDR3 sequence reads: CASSSTHVGELFF. CDR3 bases: TGTGCCAGCTCATCCACGCATGTCGGGGAGCTGTTTTTT.

This chain joins TRBV2 and TRBJ1-2, with D possibly being TRBD1 (5 bases). The CDR3 is 14 residues long. The V gene lost 7 bases and the J gene lost 0 bases, with 12 bases spanning the gap. Germline lookup yields CDR1 SNHLY and CDR2 FYNNEI. CDR3 sequence: CASNRQKANYGYTF. The CDR3 DNA follows: TGTGCCAGCAACCGACAGAAGGCTAACTATGGCTACACCTTC.

CDR3 residues: CASDTGTGLTEAFF. The CDR3 coding sequence is TGTGCCAGCGATACCGGGACAGGGCTCACTGAAGCTTTCTTT. This rearrangement joins TRBV7-9 to TRBJ1-1; 9 bases line up with TRBD1. The CDR3 totals 14 residues. Germline trimming cut 8 bases from V and 4 bases from J; bases unmatched to any gene: 8. Germline V gives CDR1 SEHNR, CDR2 FQNEAQ (reference sequence).

The rearrangement joins TRBV5-4 to TRBJ1-2; D call uncertain. The V end lost 0 bases, the J end lost 4 bases, and 7 bases lay between the germline ends. Germline-derived CDR1 and CDR2 are SGHNT and YYREEE (reference sequence). The CDR3 runs 13 residues. The CDR3 nucleotides read TGTGCCAGCAGCTTGGATGGTTCCTATGGCTACACCTTC. This gives the protein CASSLDGSYGYTF. Based on the CDR3 plus reference TRBV5-4 and TRBJ1-2, the full variable domain is ETGVTQSPTHLIKTRGQQVTLRCSSQSGHNTVSWYQQALGQGPQFIFQYYREEENGRGNFPPRFSGLQFPNYSSELNVNALELDDSALYLCASSLDGSYGYTFGSGTRLTVV.

As to this clone: A much larger clone lies a single base off, so this may be a read error. The J gene is TRBJ2-7, the V gene TRBV4-2, with 11 bases that match TRBD1. The CDR3 runs to 14 residues. Looked up from germline, CDR1 is LGHNA and CDR2 is YNFKEQ. J was trimmed by 3 bases and V by 4 bases; bases with no gene match: 2. The CDR3, as DNA: TGTGCCAGCAGCCCCGGGACAGGGGGCTACGAGCAGTACTTC. Translation: CASSPGTGGYEQYF.

This rearrangement joins TRBV28 to TRBJ1-2; TRBD1 matches at 9 bases. The CDR3 loop spans 16 amino acids. Germline V CDR1 and CDR2: MDHEN, SYDVKM. The ends lost 6 bases at V and 5 bases at J; junction bases unmatched: 13. The CDR3 region is CASSDQQGARGYGYTF. CDR3 nucleotide sequence: TGTGCCAGCAGCGATCAACAGGGGGCGCGTGGGTATGGCTACACCTTC.

This chain uses TRBV19 with TRBJ2-5; the match to TRBD1 covers 7 bases. The CDR3 sequence is 15 residues long. Germline V gene data show CDR1 as LNHDA and CDR2 as SQIVND (reference sequence). The trim removed 1 base at V and 5 bases at J, leaving 7 bases unmatched. CDR3 sequence reads: CASSIVDREGETQYF. The CDR3 DNA follows: TGTGCCAGTAGTATAGTCGACAGGGAAGGGGAGACCCAGTACTTC.

The chain employs TRBV5-4 and TRBJ2-6; TRBD1 might be the D (5 bases). Germline V CDR1 and CDR2: SGHNT, YYREEE (reference sequence). V shed 2 bases and J shed 3 bases, with 9 bases lying between them. CDR3 length: 15 residues. The CDR3 loop is CASSLKGVGANVLTF. CDR3 in DNA: TGTGCCAGCAGCTTAAAAGGGGTTGGGGCCAACGTCCTGACTTTC.

The CDR3 reads CSVKSDLDSPLHF. The CDR3 DNA is TGCAGCGTGAAATCGGACTTGGATTCACCCCTCCACTTT. The chain uses TRBV29-1 and TRBJ1-6; the D is unclear. The V gene's germline CDR1 is SQVTM and CDR2 ANQGSEA. V lost 6 bases and J lost 8, with 14 bases in between. The CDR3 runs to 13 residues.

The chain is built from TRBV5-1 and TRBJ2-5; D is ambiguous. Germline-derived CDR1 and CDR2 are SGHRS and YFSETQ. Trimming shortened V by 6 bases and J by 4 bases, and 13 bases separated the two germline ends. The CDR3 consists of 13 residues. The DNA for the CDR3 is TGCGCCAGCACCCTTAGGAACGGAGAGACCCAGTACTTC. Protein sequence: CASTLRNGETQYF.

The chain couples TRBV11-2 to TRBJ2-2, with a weak D call TRBD2 (6 bases). The germline V gene encodes CDR1 SGHAT and CDR2 FQNNGV. Trimming removed 1 base at V and 1 base at J, with 19 bases between. CDR3 length: 19 residues. In nucleotides, the CDR3 is TGTGCCAGCAGCTTAGTACTAGCTTTGGGAGTGGGGAACACCGGGGAGCTGTTTTTT. It specifies CASSLVLALGVGNTGELFF.

The J gene is TRBJ2-7, the V gene TRBV21-1. TRBV21-1 is described as a pseudogene. The CDR3 contains 14 residues. The CDR3 DNA follows: TGTGCCAGCAGCATCCGGGACGGATCCTACGAGCAGTACTTC. Residues: CASSIRDGSYEQYF.

The chain carries TRBV6-5 and TRBJ2-7; no firm D call. The CDR3 has 13 residues. Germline V gene lookup returns CDR1 MNHEY and CDR2 SVGAGI. V was pared by 8 bases and J by 2 bases, with 13 bases between. This CDR3 is CASGRNLAYEQYF. The DNA of the CDR3 is TGTGCCAGCGGACGGAACTTAGCCTACGAGCAGTACTTC.

Turning to this clone: Other nucleotide sequences from this sample produce the same CDR3. This chain joins TRBV5-1 and TRBJ2-7, with D perhaps given as TRBD1 or TRBD2 (5 bases each). Germline lookup yields CDR1 SGHRS and CDR2 YFSETQ. Between the trimmed V and J ends, which lost 2 bases and 2 bases, there was a span of 11 bases. The length of the CDR3 is 14 residues. CDR3 sequence reads: CASSLGTGTYEQYF. The CDR3 DNA reads TGCGCCAGCAGCTTAGGGACCGGAACCTACGAGCAGTACTTC.

The gene calls are TRBV28 and TRBJ2-5; D perhaps matches TRBD1 (5 bases). From germline, CDR1 is MDHEN and CDR2 SYDVKM. The CDR3 runs 16 residues. Trimming removed 5 bases from V and 3 bases from J, with 19 bases in between. DNA of the CDR3: TGTGCCAGCAGTCCACATCAATCGACAGCCAAAGAGACCCAGTACTTC. It encodes CASSPHQSTAKETQYF.

The rearrangement links TRBV7-9 to TRBJ2-6; D gene unclear. V was trimmed by 3 bases and J by 4 bases, leaving 7 bases between them. The CDR3 runs 14 residues. Germline lookup yields CDR1 SEHNR and CDR2 FQNEAQ (reference sequence). The CDR3 loop is CASSFPWGANVLTF. The CDR3 DNA follows: TGTGCCAGCAGCTTTCCCTGGGGGGCCAACGTCCTGACTTTC.

The chain joins TRBV6-1 to TRBJ1-4, with D uncertain. V was clipped by 7 bases and J by 0 bases, with 9 bases between them. The V gene's germline CDR1 is MNHNS and CDR2 SASEGT. There are 14 residues in the CDR3. The CDR3 loop reads CASTTYATNEKLFF. DNA for the CDR3: TGTGCCAGCACCACCTATGCAACTAATGAAAAACTGTTTTTT.

The genes are TRBV20-1 and TRBJ2-5, with 7 bases identical to TRBD1. Germline V gene data show CDR1 as DFQATT and CDR2 as SNEGSKA (reference sequence). Losses at the gene ends were 6 bases for V and 5 bases for J; bases not matched to a gene: 3. CDR3 length equals 11 residues. CDR3 DNA: TGCAGTGCCCAGGGGGTGGAGACCCAGTACTTC. This translates into CSAQGVETQYF.

The rearrangement uses TRBV6-5 and TRBJ1-2; the D gene is possibly TRBD1 (5 bases). The germline gives CDR1 MNHEY, CDR2 SVGAGI. This CDR3 has 14 amino acids. The germline V and J ends were trimmed by 6 bases and 2 bases, with 13 bases remaining between them. CDR3 nucleotide sequence: TGTGCCAGCAGCCCCCCTGGGGGAAACTATGGCTACACCTTC. The encoded protein is CASSPPGGNYGYTF.

DNA of the CDR3: TGTGCCAGCAGTTACGCAGGGGGACCCTCTAGCTATGGCTACACCTTC. Its protein is CASSYAGGPSSYGYTF. This chain connects TRBV6-6 to TRBJ1-2; TRBD1 aligns across 7 bases. The germline CDR1 and CDR2 sequences are MNHNY and SVGAGI (reference sequence). The CDR3 loop spans 16 amino acids. V lost 2 bases to trimming and J lost 4 bases; unmatched junction nucleotides: 10.

Here the CDR3 DNA reads TGTGCCAGCAGTGTTCGGGCAGGGGTGTCGGCCAAAAACATTCAGTACTTC. The encoded protein is CASSVRAGVSAKNIQYF. The chain joins TRBV6-1 to TRBJ2-4; D is possibly TRBD1 (6 bases). Germline V gene sequence: CDR1 MNHNS, CDR2 SASEGT. V was shortened by 4 bases and J by 1 base, with 17 bases between the two germline ends. This CDR3 is built from 17 residues.

V and J are TRBV6-6 and TRBJ1-5; D might be TRBD1 (5 bases). With 5 bases removed from V and 0 bases from J, the gap between germline ends came to 11 bases. From germline, CDR1 is MNHNY and CDR2 SVGAGI (reference sequence). The CDR3 has 15 amino acids. The CDR3 region has the DNA TGTGCCAGCAGTCCCGGGGCAGTTAGCAATCAGCCCCAGCATTTT. Its protein is CASSPGAVSNQPQHF.

The rearrangement uses TRBV6-5 and TRBJ2-3; 7 bases are shared with TRBD2. J lost 7 bases, V lost 5 bases, and 12 bases had no gene match. The CDR3 consists of 15 residues. CDR1 MNHEY and CDR2 SVGAGI come from the germline V gene. The CDR3: CASSAIAGNSNTQYF. CDR3 in DNA: TGTGCCAGCAGTGCTATAGCGGGTAATTCCAATACGCAGTATTTT.